A selection of T cell receptor beta chains follows, all from one sample in a study of memory CD4+ T cells and cytomegalovirus serostatus. TCRdb keeps only in-frame clones here, not all; method: immunoSEQ multiplex PCR. The data show some 95,000 clones, 80% seen once. The sample consisted of memory CD4+ T cells from blood. These TCRs come from an adult in good health and CMV-seropositive. The CDR3 runs from the conserved cysteine through the conserved F or W.

TRBJ1-2 | TRBV6-1 | CASSEALGGYGYTF
TRBJ1-1 | TRBV4-1 | CASSQKRSVDTEAFF
TRBJ1-5 | TRBV27 | CASSLWGRGGPNQPQHF
TRBJ2-7 | TRBV28 | CASTGTGGLYEQYF
TRBJ1-2 | TRBV6-5 | CASSYSQGASGYTF
TRBJ1-5 | TRBV28 | CASSLGVGVRNQPQHF
TRBJ1-5 | TRBV28 | CASSSRPTWEAQHF
TRBJ2-5 | TRBV4-3 | CASSQDVATGRETQYF
TRBJ1-5 | TRBV16 | CASQQGSSNQPQHF
TRBJ2-4 | TRBV7-8 | CASSRHPDSIAKNIQYF
TRBJ1-1 | TRBV2 | CASSVSLANTEAFF
TRBJ2-5 | TRBV9 | CASSVGERQGTQYF
TRBJ1-5 | TRBV19 | CASRSATGGPQPQHF
TRBJ2-5 | TRBV6-1 | CASSEQDGQGSTQYF
TRBJ2-7 | TRBV18 | CASSGTGGEGYEQYF
TRBJ1-1 | TRBV7-2 | CASSRQAGGTEAFF
TRBJ2-7 | TRBV6-1 | CASSESGFYEQYF
TRBJ2-2 | TRBV28 | CASRIGSRVDTGELFF
TRBJ2-7 | TRBV10-3 | CAISDRSYEQYF
TRBJ2-2 | TRBV7-3 | CASSPTPGQGTGELFF
TRBJ1-1 | TRBV7-3 | CASSLTYRADTEAFF
TRBJ2-3 | TRBV7-2 | CASSLRLAGGIATDTQYF
TRBJ1-5 | TRBV6-6 | CASLPANSNQPQHF
TRBJ2-7 | TRBV19 | CASSIVSRGEQYF
TRBJ2-1 | TRBV27 | CASSQGRSYNEQFF
TRBJ2-7 | TRBV7-2 | CASSSGTGPYEQYF
TRBJ2-2 | TRBV7-2 | CASSFSSGRATGELFF
TRBJ1-3 | TRBV14 | CASSQGIQIFSGNTIYF
TRBJ2-7 | TRBV5-4 | CASSLRAGDLAEQYF
TRBJ2-7 | TRBV2 | CASRDGLAGGRFLSF
TRBJ2-6 | TRBV5-1 | CASSLLTGSGANVLTF
TRBJ2-2 | TRBV19 | CASSIGQRSRIDTGELFF
TRBJ2-1 | TRBV27 | CASSFSDRTSEQFF
TRBJ1-2 | TRBV5-1 | CASSLGPSGTLYGYTF
TRBJ2-2 | TRBV29-1 | CSADRGVTGELFF